Below are 2 T cell receptor beta chains sequenced from a single sample in a study of T cell responses to AZD1222 COVID-19 vaccine. Profiled with immunoSEQ multiplex PCR; TCRdb holds only in-frame clones, not every one. The table includes about 78,000 clones, roughly 80% detected once. The input for sequencing was peripheral blood, taken on day 0 of AZD1222 vaccination. The receptors derive from an adult in good health.

This chain's CDR3 is CASSLGSVRGDEQFF. As DNA, the CDR3 is TGTGCCAGCAGCCTAGGGAGTGTTCGAGGGGATGAGCAGTTCTTC. The chain has TRBV3-1 (or the pseudogene TRBV3-2) and TRBJ2-1, with D possibly being TRBD1 or TRBD2 (5 bases each). Trimming pared 4 bases from V and 8 bases from J, leaving 18 bases between. From germline, CDR1 is LGHDT and CDR2 YNNKEL (reference sequence). The CDR3 is 15 amino acids.

This chain uses TRBV27 with TRBJ1-2; no firm D call. Trimming took off 8 bases at V and 8 bases at J, with 18 bases between the two ends. The CDR3 totals 13 residues. Looked up from germline, CDR1 is MNHEY and CDR2 is SMNVEV (reference sequence). In DNA form, the CDR3 reads TGTGCCAGCCGGCCGGGCCCTCGAGAGGGCTACACCTTC. Protein: CASRPGPREGYTF.